These 30 T cell receptor beta chains were all obtained from the same sample, sequenced in a study of blood T cell repertoires in COVID-19. Here immunoSEQ multiplex PCR was the method, and the copy in TCRdb shows in-frame clones only, minus some. The data show about 46,000 clones, approximately 88% seen once. The sequenced sample consisted of peripheral blood. These receptor sequences come from a man aged 50-59 years with acute or convalescent COVID-19.

This chain uses TRBV10-3 with TRBJ1-6; 8 bases match TRBD1. The CDR3 totals 14 residues. The germline gives CDR1 ENHRY, CDR2 SYGVKD. Trimming at V came to 4 bases and at J to 7 bases, leaving 3 bases not matched to a gene. The CDR3 region has the DNA TGTGCCATCAGTGGGACAGGGAGGAATTCACCCCTCCACTTT. Translating gives CAISGTGRNSPLHF.

This sequence joins TRBV6-1 and TRBJ1-1, with 11 bases lining up with TRBD1. CDR1 is MNHNS and CDR2 is SASEGT in the germline V gene. Trimming took 1 base from V and 4 from J; bases not matched to a gene: 5. The CDR3 totals 16 residues. The chain's CDR3 is CASSEDSGTGGTEAFF. CDR3 bases: TGTGCCAGCAGTGAAGACTCCGGGACAGGGGGCACTGAAGCTTTCTTT.

The V gene is TRBV10-1, the J gene TRBJ2-3; possible D gene TRBD1, 5 bases. The CDR3 has 14 amino acids. The germline V and J ends were trimmed by 0 bases and 6 bases, with 10 bases remaining between them. Per germline, CDR1 WNHNN and CDR2 SYGVQD (reference sequence). The CDR3: CASSESGQRDTQYF. The CDR3 nucleotides read TGCGCCAGCAGTGAGTCGGGGCAGCGCGATACGCAGTATTTT.

The CDR3 loop reads CASSLVVRGGTDTQYF. In DNA, the CDR3 is TGTGCCAGCAGCTTGGTAGTCAGGGGAGGGACAGATACGCAGTATTTT. The genes are TRBV5-8 and TRBJ2-3; D is possibly TRBD2 (7 bases). The CDR3 has 16 residues. The germline V and J ends were trimmed by 0 bases and 3 bases, with 14 bases remaining between them. Germline CDR1 is SGHTS and CDR2 is YDEGEE.

The J gene is TRBJ1-2, the V gene TRBV5-1; D is unresolved. Trimming shortened V by 5 bases and J by 7 bases, and 15 bases separated the two germline ends. CDR3 length equals 13 residues. Germline CDR1 SGHRS, CDR2 YFSETQ. The CDR3 DNA sequence: TGCGCCAGCAGATTAGGTGGTGAGGGTGGCTACACCTTC. Translated: CASRLGGEGGYTF.

This clone appeared a single time. The chain has TRBV5-6 and TRBJ2-3; D not certain. In germline, CDR1 is SGHDT, CDR2 YYEEEE. The CDR3 runs to 13 residues. V gave up 3 bases and J gave up 3 bases, with 8 bases separating them. The DNA of the CDR3 is TGTGCCAGCAGCTCTGCCGGGACAGATACGCAGTATTTT. It yields the protein CASSSAGTDTQYF. Full variable domain (rest looked up from reference TRBV5-6 and TRBJ2-3): DAGVTQSPTHLIKTRGQQVTLRCSPKSGHDTVSWYQQALGQGPQFIFQYYEEEERQRGNFPDRFSGHQFPNYSSELNVNALLLGDSALYLCASSSAGTDTQYFGPGTRLTVL.

Only one count was recorded for this clone. This chain joins TRBV27 and TRBJ1-4; D is possibly TRBD1 (6 bases). Trimming removed 1 base at V and 8 bases at J, with 11 bases between. The CDR3 extends over 14 amino acids. Germline V gene sequence: CDR1 MNHEY, CDR2 SMNVEV (reference sequence). The CDR3 bases are TGTGCCAGCAGTTTATTAGGGGGTGGGGAAAAACTGTTTTTT. Translated: CASSLLGGGEKLFF.

The chain recombines TRBV6-1 with TRBJ2-1; 12 bases fit TRBD2. CDR1 and CDR2 from the germline V gene are MNHNS and SASEGT. V gave up 0 bases and J gave up 5 bases; unmatched junction bases: 2. The CDR3 extends over 16 amino acids. The CDR3 bases are TGTGCCAGCAGTGAAGCGGGACTAGCGGGTAACAATGAGCAGTTCTTC. Its protein is CASSEAGLAGNNEQFF.

Regarding this clone: One end of the junction varies from germline; a read error may be responsible. The chain is built from TRBV19 and TRBJ1-1; D unresolved. This CDR3 has 14 amino acids. Germline V gene lookup returns CDR1 LNHDA and CDR2 SQIVND (reference sequence). This CDR3 is CASNIRTGNTEAFF. The CDR3 region has the DNA TGTGCCAGTAATATACGGACTGGAAACACTGAAGCTTTCTTT.

This sequence joins TRBV30 and TRBJ1-3; D not certain. From germline, CDR1 is GTSNPN and CDR2 SVGIG (reference sequence). The CDR3 has 13 amino acids. Trimming stripped 2 bases from V and 2 bases from J, with 7 bases between. This CDR3 reads CAWSTSAGNTIYF. Written as DNA, the CDR3 is TGTGCCTGGAGTACCTCGGCTGGAAACACCATATATTTT.

A single count supports this clone. The chain is built from TRBV6-6 and TRBJ1-5; D remains unclear. Germline loops: CDR1 MNHNY, CDR2 SVGAGI (reference sequence). The CDR3 is 14 residues long. V lost 4 bases to trimming and J lost 0 bases, with 7 bases between them. The CDR3 sequence is CASSSPGSNQPQHF. Here the CDR3 DNA reads TGTGCCAGCAGTTCCCCGGGTAGCAATCAGCCCCAGCATTTT.

CDR3 in DNA: TGCGCCAGCAGCTTCGACAGGGCCCAAGAGACCCAGTACTTC. This encodes CASSFDRAQETQYF. V is TRBV5-1 and J is TRBJ2-5; 7 bases fit TRBD1. The CDR3 consists of 14 residues. The V gene end was trimmed by 2 bases and the J gene end by 1 base; junction bases not matched to a gene: 2. The germline gives CDR1 SGHRS, CDR2 YFSETQ.

This sequence joins TRBV7-9 and TRBJ2-5; TRBD2 agrees at 11 bases. The trim removed 5 bases at V and 0 bases at J, leaving 5 bases unmatched. This CDR3 comprises 16 residues. The germline gives CDR1 SEHNR, CDR2 FQNEAQ (reference sequence). CDR3 residues: CASSPRTSGYQETQYF. CDR3 bases: TGTGCCAGCAGCCCGCGGACTAGCGGGTACCAAGAGACCCAGTACTTC.

The chain joins TRBV5-1 to TRBJ1-6; 8 nucleotides align to TRBD1. This CDR3 comprises 16 residues. The germline CDR1 and CDR2 sequences are SGHRS and YFSETQ. J lost 10 bases, V lost 5 bases, and 14 bases had no gene match. CDR3 DNA: TGCGCCAGCAGACCTATGGGACAGGATATTCAGTCACCCCTCCACTTT. Translated, it gives CASRPMGQDIQSPLHF.

The chain recombines TRBV19 with TRBJ2-7; 8 nucleotides agree with TRBD1. In germline, CDR1 is LNHDA, CDR2 SQIVND (reference sequence). This CDR3 is 13 amino acids long. CDR3 coding DNA: TGTGCGGGGGCCCCAGGGGGCGACTACGAGCAGTACTTC. This translates into CAGAPGGDYEQYF.

This chain joins TRBV28 and TRBJ1-1, with D uncertain. Germline CDR1 is MDHEN and CDR2 is SYDVKM. Trimming left V 5 bases short and J 6 bases short, with 10 bases between. The CDR3 has 12 residues. CDR3 protein: CASSLISAEAFF. The CDR3, as DNA: TGTGCCAGCAGTCTTATCAGCGCTGAAGCTTTCTTT.

The chain employs TRBV6-5 and TRBJ2-3; perhaps TRBD1 as D (5 bases). V lost 6 bases to trimming and J lost 1 base, with 5 bases between them. Germline CDR1 reads MNHEY; CDR2 reads SVGAGI. The CDR3 covers 12 residues. The CDR3 nucleotides read TGTGCCAGCAGACAGGGCACAGATACGCAGTATTTT. The encoded protein is CASRQGTDTQYF.

This rearrangement joins TRBV24-1 to TRBJ2-7; TRBD1 aligns across 8 bases. Germline V gene sequence: CDR1 KGHDR, CDR2 SFDVKD. CDR3 length equals 15 residues. The ends lost 3 bases at V and 0 bases at J; junction bases unmatched: 3. DNA of the CDR3: TGTGCCACCAGTGATAGACAGGGGTCCTCCTACGAGCAGTACTTC. It is translated as CATSDRQGSSYEQYF.

This sequence joins TRBV7-8 and TRBJ1-2; 7 nucleotides match TRBD1. CDR3 length equals 15 residues. The V and J ends lost 2 bases and 4 bases, in that order; junction bases with no gene match: 7. The germline CDR1 and CDR2 sequences are SGHVS and FQNEAQ. Here the CDR3 reads CASSLYQGGSYGYTF. The CDR3 region has the DNA TGTGCCAGCAGCTTATACCAGGGGGGAAGCTATGGCTACACCTTC.

This sequence joins TRBV30 and TRBJ1-5; TRBD1 aligns across 8 bases. CDR3 size: 14 residues. V lost 0 bases and J lost 6; bases outside the gene matches: 4. CDR1 GTSNPN and CDR2 SVGIG come from the germline V gene (reference sequence). The CDR3 region has the DNA TGTGCCTGGAGTGTGCTGACAGGGGCTCAGCCCCAGCATTTT. It yields the protein CAWSVLTGAQPQHF.

The chain joins TRBV4-3 to TRBJ1-1; tentative D call: TRBD1 (5 bases). Germline CDR1 is LGHNA and CDR2 is YSLEER. V was cut by 0 bases and J by 0 bases, with 20 bases left in between. The CDR3 has 19 amino acids. In DNA, the CDR3 is TGCGCCAGCAGCCAAGATCCGGGCCGTCGACAAGGGGTGAACACTGAAGCTTTCTTT. It encodes CASSQDPGRRQGVNTEAFF.

V and J are TRBV3-1 (or the pseudogene TRBV3-2) and TRBJ2-7, with unresolved D. The CDR3 is 14 amino acids. V lost 5 bases to trimming and J lost 0 bases, with 11 bases between them. Looked up from germline, CDR1 is LGHDT and CDR2 is YNNKEL (reference sequence). The CDR3 loop reads CASSDRGNSYEQYF. In DNA, the CDR3 is TGTGCCAGCAGCGATCGAGGAAACTCCTACGAGCAGTACTTC.

In this sample, this clone is medium-sized. The chain combines TRBV6-6 with TRBJ2-1, with D unclear. The CDR3 has 13 amino acids. Trimming removed 0 bases at V and 4 bases at J, with 4 bases between. Looked up from germline, CDR1 is MNHNY and CDR2 is SVGAGI (reference sequence). The CDR3, as DNA: TGTGCCAGCAGTTACTCGGAGTACAATGAGCAGTTCTTC. Its translation is CASSYSEYNEQFF.

This clone was recorded only once. The chain joins TRBV6-5 to TRBJ2-7; 11 positions match TRBD2. The junction had 3 bases not matched to a gene; V was cut back by 5 bases and J by 3 bases. The CDR3 consists of 14 residues. Germline V gives CDR1 MNHEY, CDR2 SVGAGI. This CDR3 is CASSRLAGHYEQYF. CDR3 nucleotide sequence: TGTGCCAGCAGTAGACTAGCGGGGCACTACGAGCAGTACTTC.

For the CDR3, the DNA is TGTGCCAGCAGCCGAGAGACAGGGGGCTTCACTGAAGCTTTCTTT. It encodes CASSRETGGFTEAFF. V and J are TRBV3-1 (or the pseudogene TRBV3-2) and TRBJ1-1; 10 bases fit TRBD1. The CDR3 is 15 amino acids. V dropped 4 bases and J dropped 4; count of bases not matched to a gene: 6. Germline assignment: CDR1 LGHDT and CDR2 YNNKEL (reference sequence).

This clone was seen once. The chain recombines TRBV5-1 with TRBJ1-2; the D gene is possibly TRBD1 (5 bases). V lost 9 bases and J lost 0, with 15 bases in between. The CDR3 is 14 amino acids. The germline V gene encodes CDR1 SGHRS and CDR2 YFSETQ. The CDR3 DNA sequence: TGCGCCACCACGAAAGACAGTACTAACTATGGCTACACCTTC. Residues: CATTKDSTNYGYTF.

This clone turned up a few times. The V and J genes are TRBV18 and TRBJ2-1; D is ambiguous. The CDR3 runs 15 residues. V gave up 0 bases and J gave up 5 bases, with 11 bases separating them. Germline V gene lookup returns CDR1 KGHSH and CDR2 LQKENI. This CDR3 is CASSPPVYTNNEQFF. The CDR3 coding sequence is TGTGCCAGCTCACCACCGGTTTACACCAACAATGAGCAGTTCTTC.

The chain joins TRBV5-5 to TRBJ1-1; 7 positions match TRBD1. J was trimmed by 0 bases and V by 0 bases; bases with no gene match: 5. CDR1 and CDR2 from the germline V gene are SGHKS and YYEKEE (reference sequence). The CDR3 runs to 16 residues. CDR3 sequence reads: CASSLVSGQVNTEAFF. CDR3 in DNA: TGTGCCAGCAGCTTGGTATCTGGACAGGTGAACACTGAAGCTTTCTTT.

The chain is built from TRBV21-1 and TRBJ2-1; the table's D call of TRBD2 was not tested on the DNA. TRBV21-1 is a pseudogene locus. The CDR3 consists of 16 residues. The DNA of the CDR3 is TGTGCCAGCACCTCAGGAGGGACCAATACCTACAATGAGCAGTTCTTC. This sequence encodes CASTSGGTNTYNEQFF.

The chain joins TRBV6-6 to TRBJ1-2; 12 positions match TRBD1. The CDR3 contains 17 residues. The germline CDR1 and CDR2 sequences are MNHNY and SVGAGI (reference sequence). Trimming at V came to 6 bases and at J to 2 bases, leaving 10 bases not matched to a gene. This CDR3 is CASSRAGTGGENYGYTF. CDR3 nucleotides: TGTGCCAGCAGCCGAGCCGGGACAGGGGGCGAGAACTATGGCTACACCTTC.